This T cell receptor (beta chain) is drawn from a study of cytomegalovirus exposure and HLA in healthy donors. Study summary: HLA-typed donors were the source of about 85 million unique TCRs, which an early data release held.

Germline loops: CDR1 SGHTA, CDR2 FQGNSA. V gave up 1 base and J gave up 5 bases, with 18 bases separating them. The CDR3 runs 17 residues. The PCR made use of 60 Vbeta and 13 Jbeta primers. Some clones are missing from TCRdb's copy, which holds only in-frame ones; the method was immunoSEQ multiplex PCR. Of 160,000 or so clones in the sample, about four fifths are singletons; the top ten hold roughly an eighth. The TCR sequence derives from a woman in her fifties or sixties in good health and CMV-seronegative. The V call is TRBV7-2, the J call TRBJ2-1, with D maybe TRBD2 (5 bases). The specimen sequenced was PBMCs. The CDR3 is CASSLEVRLAGNNEQFF. Here the CDR3 DNA reads TGTGCCAGCAGCTTAGAGGTCCGGCTAGCAGGAAACAATGAGCAGTTCTTC. The complete variable domain, with remaining parts taken from reference TRBV7-2 and TRBJ2-1, reads GAGVSQSPSNKVTEKGKDVELRCDPISGHTALYWYRQSLGQGLEFLIYFQGNSAPDKSGLPSDRFSAERTGGSVSTLTIQRTQQEDSAVYLCASSLEVRLAGNNEQFFGPGTRLTVL.